A selection of T cell receptor beta chains follows, all from one sample in a study of T cells after yellow fever vaccination. A single record per CDR3 protein comes from TCRdb applying MiXCR to the 5' RACE reads. Of about 52,000 distinct CDR3 sequences in the sample, about 6.6% were seen once. The source was CD8+ T cells not binding an NS4B(214-222) dextramer, sorted from PBMCs, collected about 49 days after the first yellow fever vaccination. These TCRs come from a man between 18 and 29 years old who received the YFV17D yellow fever vaccine. CDR3s include the opening cysteine and the closing phenylalanine or tryptophan. D genes are given only for firm matches. Clone size is stated in some rows and not others, as once, few, many or a class when expanded.

v_call	clone_size	j_call	d_call	cdr3_nt	cdr3_aa
TRBV7-9	few	TRBJ1-2	NA	TGTGCCAGCAGCTTCACTCAGGTCCGGGACTATGGCTACACCTTC	CASSFTQVRDYGYTF
TRBV7-6	few	TRBJ2-6	NA	TGTGCCAGCAGCTTACAGGGGACCCTACCTGGGGCCAACGTCCTGACTTTC	CASSLQGTLPGANVLTF
TRBV7-6	few	TRBJ1-2	NA	TGTGCCAGCAGCCAGCCTGGGTACTATGGCTACACCTTC	CASSQPGYYGYTF
TRBV29-1	many	TRBJ2-7	TRBD2	TGCAGCGTTGGGACTAGCGTCTACGAGCAGTACTTC	CSVGTSVYEQYF
TRBV13	few	TRBJ2-3	NA	TGTGCCAGCAGCTTTGGGCAGGCCACAGATACGCAGTATTTT	CASSFGQATDTQYF
TRBV6-1	many	TRBJ2-1	NA	TGTGCCAGCGGGGGGCAAGCGGCCTACAATGAGCAGTTCTTC	CASGGQAAYNEQFF
TRBV5-4	few	TRBJ2-7	TRBD1	TGTGCCAGCAGCTTGGGGGGACAGGGTCCCTACGAGCAGTACTTC	CASSLGGQGPYEQYF
TRBV5-1	NA	TRBJ2-7	NA	TGCGACAGCAGCCCCTTGGGGGGGACACAATACGAGCAGTACTTC	CDSSPLGGTQYEQYF
TRBV19	NA	TRBJ2-1	NA	TGTGCCAGTAGCTCCGTTTCAGGTAATGAGCAGTTCTTC	CASSSVSGNEQFF
TRBV5-1	many	TRBJ2-3	NA	TGCGCCAGCAGCTTGAATGCAGATACGCAGTATTTT	CASSLNADTQYF
TRBV21-1	many	TRBJ2-4	NA	TGTGCCGGGGGCTTAGCCAAAAACATTCAGTACTTC	CAGGLAKNIQYF
TRBV5-1	few	TRBJ2-2	NA	TGCGCCAGCAGCCCCAACACAAGGATCAACACCGGGGAGCTGTTTTTT	CASSPNTRINTGELFF
TRBV5-4	few	TRBJ2-7	TRBD1	TGTGCCAGCAGCTGGGGGACAGGGGCCTACGAGCAGTACTTC	CASSWGTGAYEQYF
TRBV5-5	few	TRBJ1-1	NA	TGTGCCAGCAGCTTAGAAATTATGAACACTGAAGCTTTCTTT	CASSLEIMNTEAFF
TRBV5-1	many	TRBJ2-1	TRBD2	TGCGCCAGCAGCGTGGGGCGGGGGAACTATGAGCAGTTCTTC	CASSVGRGNYEQFF
TRBV12-3/TRBV12-4	few	TRBJ2-1	NA	TGTGCCAGCAGTTTCAGGAGGGGCGGGGAGCAGTTCTTC	CASSFRRGGEQFF
TRBV5-1	NA	TRBJ1-4	NA	TGCGCCAGCAGCTTGACGGGCCTCCATCGGGCAACTAATGAAAAACTGTTTTTT	CASSLTGLHRATNEKLFF
TRBV4-1	many	TRBJ1-4	NA	TGCGCCAGCAGCCACTATGGACAGATATCAACTAATGAAAAACTGTTTTTT	CASSHYGQISTNEKLFF
TRBV20-1	many	TRBJ2-2	NA	TGCAGTGCTAGTGACCCAGCGTCTGCGAACACCGGGGAGCTGTTTTTT	CSASDPASANTGELFF
TRBV7-2	NA	TRBJ2-5	NA	TGTGCCAGCAGCTCCTCAGGGGGGGTTATGGAGACCCAGTACTTC	CASSSSGGVMETQYF
TRBV27	few	TRBJ2-7	TRBD1	TGTGCCAGCAGTTTATACGGGACAGGGCTCGAGCAGTACTTC	CASSLYGTGLEQYF
TRBV11-2	NA	TRBJ2-3	NA	TGTGCCAGCAGTGTCGTAGGGGGGGGTAGCACAGATACGCAGTATTTT	CASSVVGGGSTDTQYF
TRBV29-1	many	TRBJ2-3	TRBD1	TGCAGCGTTGAGACTTGGGACAGGGGACTCCTAGCACAAGATACGCAGTATTTT	CSVETWDRGLLAQDTQYF
TRBV12-3/TRBV12-4	NA	TRBJ2-5	NA	TGTGCCAGCAGTTTTAGCAACCAAGAGACCCAGTACTTC	CASSFSNQETQYF
TRBV5-1	few	TRBJ1-6	NA	TGCGCCAGCAGCTTGGTGGAAGGGTTTTCACCCCTCCACTTT	CASSLVEGFSPLHF
TRBV20-1	NA	TRBJ1-1	NA	TGCAGTGCTTTGGGGCCTAACACTGAAGCTTTCTTT	CSALGPNTEAFF
TRBV12-3/TRBV12-4	few	TRBJ1-1	TRBD1	TGTGCCAGCAGTCCCAACGCCGGGGACAGGGCGAACACTGAAGCTTTCTTT	CASSPNAGDRANTEAFF
TRBV5-6	many	TRBJ1-1	NA	TGTGCCAGCAGCTTTACAACAGGAGGGGCTTTCTTT	CASSFTTGGAFF
TRBV5-1	NA	TRBJ2-5	NA	TGCGCCAGCAGCTTGATGGGACGCGCGGGAGAGACCCAGTACTTC	CASSLMGRAGETQYF
TRBV6-2/TRBV6-3	NA	TRBJ2-7	NA	TGTGCCAGCAGTTACACAGTACAGGGTTACGAGCAGTACTTC	CASSYTVQGYEQYF
TRBV7-9	many	TRBJ1-1	NA	TGTGCCAGCAGCTTTGTAGGGTTGAACACTGAAGCTTTCTTT	CASSFVGLNTEAFF
TRBV4-1	many	TRBJ1-1	NA	TGCGCCAGCAGCCAAGGTCCGGGGACGAACACTGAAGCTTTCTTT	CASSQGPGTNTEAFF
TRBV25-1	few	TRBJ1-1	NA	TGTGCCAGCGGGGAGGGAGCGACTAACACTGAAGCTTTCTTT	CASGEGATNTEAFF
TRBV7-9	many	TRBJ2-7	NA	TGTGCCAGCTGCTTATCTCTAGGGGAGTCCTACGAGCAGTACTTC	CASCLSLGESYEQYF
TRBV7-3	NA	TRBJ1-2	NA	TGTGCCAGCAGCTGGGTCATCCCGATAACCACGACAAGGCTAAGCACCTTC	CASSWVIPITTTRLSTF
TRBV5-1	many	TRBJ2-1	TRBD1	TGCGCCAGCAGCTTCACCAGCACAGGGGACACCCATTACAATGAGCAGTTCTTC	CASSFTSTGDTHYNEQFF
TRBV12-3/TRBV12-4	NA	TRBJ1-2	NA	TGTGCCAGCAGTTTAGGTTCTGGTCTTCAGTGGGGGGGCTACACCTTC	CASSLGSGLQWGGYTF
TRBV5-5	NA	TRBJ1-1	TRBD1	TGTGCCAGCAGCCTGACAGGGGACACTGAAGCTTTCTTT	CASSLTGDTEAFF
TRBV5-1	NA	TRBJ1-4	NA	TGCGCCAGCAGCCCGACTGGGGGGCAGGAAAAACTGTTTTTT	CASSPTGGQEKLFF
TRBV7-2	many	TRBJ1-5	NA	TGTGCCAGCAGCTTGTTGCCTAGGGGGGACCAGCCCCAGCATTTT	CASSLLPRGDQPQHF
TRBV6-2/TRBV6-3	many	TRBJ2-7	NA	TGTGCCAGCGTCCCAACCGGGGCCTGGGACGAGCAGTACTTC	CASVPTGAWDEQYF
TRBV7-7	many	TRBJ2-7	NA	TGTGCCAGCAGCCCTCACCTGGACGGGTACGAGCAGTACTTC	CASSPHLDGYEQYF
TRBV4-1	many	TRBJ2-1	TRBD2	TGCGCCAGCAGCCAATTCGCAAAACTAGCGCCAAATGAGCAGTTCTTC	CASSQFAKLAPNEQFF
TRBV6-5	NA	TRBJ1-4	NA	TGTGCCAGCAGTTTCTCTCGACAGCCTGTTAATGAAGAACTGTTTTTT	CASSFSRQPVNEELFF
TRBV6-2/TRBV6-3	NA	TRBJ1-1	NA	TGTGCCAGCAGTTGGTACCTCTCCACTGAAGCTTTCTTT	CASSWYLSTEAFF
TRBV11-2	many	TRBJ1-1	NA	TGTGCCAGCAGTCCGACAGTTGACACTGAAGCTTTCTTT	CASSPTVDTEAFF
TRBV18	many	TRBJ1-2	TRBD1	TGTGCCAGCTCATTATCACAGGGGAAGTTTGGCTACACCTTC	CASSLSQGKFGYTF
TRBV7-6	many	TRBJ1-5	NA	TGTGCCAGCGGAATAAATAGCAATCAGCCCCAGCATTTT	CASGINSNQPQHF
TRBV27	NA	TRBJ2-7	NA	TGTGCCAGCAGTTTATTGGGTAATCCCTACGAGCAGTACTTC	CASSLLGNPYEQYF
TRBV29-1	many	TRBJ2-6	TRBD1	TGCAGCGTTGAAGAACCGGGACAGGGGGCAGCTGGGGCCAACGTCCTGACTTTC	CSVEEPGQGAAGANVLTF
TRBV7-2	many	TRBJ2-7	NA	TGTGCCAGCAGCTCCGGGACTGACTTCTACGAGCAGTACTTC	CASSSGTDFYEQYF
TRBV6-2/TRBV6-3	few	TRBJ2-3	TRBD2	TGTGCCAGCAGCCTTCAAAGGGGAGCGGGGGGTCGGAGGGGAAGCACAGATACGCAGTATTTT	CASSLQRGAGGRRGSTDTQYF
TRBV7-2	few	TRBJ2-3	NA	TGTGCCAGCAGCCCGGAGGGAGATACGCAGTATTTT	CASSPEGDTQYF
TRBV5-1	few	TRBJ1-2	NA	TGCGCCAGCAGCTTGGTTAGGGCGGACTATGGCTACACCTTC	CASSLVRADYGYTF
TRBV11-2	few	TRBJ2-3	TRBD2	TGTGCCAGCAGCTTAGATCTATCCAGCGGGGTATATACAGATACGCAGTATTTT	CASSLDLSSGVYTDTQYF
TRBV7-9	NA	TRBJ2-7	NA	TGTGCCAGCAGGTACGGAGGGGGATACTACGAGCAGTACTTC	CASRYGGGYYEQYF
TRBV20-1	many	TRBJ2-5	NA	TGCAGTGCTAGAGATTGGAAAAGGGCCCACCGGCGAGAGACCCAGTACTTC	CSARDWKRAHRRETQYF
TRBV7-9	NA	TRBJ2-1	NA	TGTGCCAGCAGCTTCCTAGATAATGAGCAGTTCTTC	CASSFLDNEQFF
TRBV12-3/TRBV12-4	many	TRBJ2-2	NA	TGTGCCAGCAAGGCGGCAGGGGCGAACACCGGGGAGCTGTTTTTT	CASKAAGANTGELFF